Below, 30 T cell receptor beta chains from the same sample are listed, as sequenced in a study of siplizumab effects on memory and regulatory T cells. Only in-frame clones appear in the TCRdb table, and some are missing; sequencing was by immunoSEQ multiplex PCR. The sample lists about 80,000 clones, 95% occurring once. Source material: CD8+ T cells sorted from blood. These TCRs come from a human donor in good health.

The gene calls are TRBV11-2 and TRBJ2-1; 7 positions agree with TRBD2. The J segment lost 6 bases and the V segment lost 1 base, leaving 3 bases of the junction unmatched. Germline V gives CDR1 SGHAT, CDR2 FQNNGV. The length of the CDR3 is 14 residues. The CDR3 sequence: CASSLGGGPNEQFF. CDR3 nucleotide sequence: TGTGCCAGCAGCTTAGGCGGGGGACCCAATGAGCAGTTCTTC.

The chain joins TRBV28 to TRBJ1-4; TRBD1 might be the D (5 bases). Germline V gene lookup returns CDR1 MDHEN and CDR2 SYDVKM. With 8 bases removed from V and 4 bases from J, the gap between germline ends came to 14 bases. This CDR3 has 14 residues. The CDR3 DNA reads TGTGCCAGCTCCTACAGGCTACTTAATGAAAAACTGTTTTTT. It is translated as CASSYRLLNEKLFF.

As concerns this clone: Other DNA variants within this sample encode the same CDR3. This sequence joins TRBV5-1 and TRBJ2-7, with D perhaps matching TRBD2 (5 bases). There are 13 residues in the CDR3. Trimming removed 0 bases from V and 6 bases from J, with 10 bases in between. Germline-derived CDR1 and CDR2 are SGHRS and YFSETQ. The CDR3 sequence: CASSLGLEGEQYF. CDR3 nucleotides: TGCGCCAGCAGCTTGGGGTTAGAGGGCGAGCAGTACTTC. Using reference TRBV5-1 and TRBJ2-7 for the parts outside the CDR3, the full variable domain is KAGVTQTPRYLIKTRGQQVTLSCSPISGHRSVSWYQQTPGQGLQFLFEYFSETQRNKGNFPGRFSGRQFSNSRSEMNVSTLELGDSALYLCASSLGLEGEQYFGPGTRLTVT.

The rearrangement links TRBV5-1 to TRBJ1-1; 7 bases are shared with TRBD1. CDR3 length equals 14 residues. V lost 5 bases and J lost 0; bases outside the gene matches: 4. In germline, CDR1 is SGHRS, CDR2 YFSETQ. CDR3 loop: CASSKGAVNTEAFF. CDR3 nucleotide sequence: TGCGCCAGCAGTAAGGGGGCAGTGAACACTGAAGCTTTCTTT.

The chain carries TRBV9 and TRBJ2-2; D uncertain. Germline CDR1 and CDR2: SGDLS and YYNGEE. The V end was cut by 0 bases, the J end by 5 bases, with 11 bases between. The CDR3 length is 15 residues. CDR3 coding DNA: TGTGCCAGCAGCGTAGATGGAGACGGGACCGGGGAGCTGTTTTTT. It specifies CASSVDGDGTGELFF.

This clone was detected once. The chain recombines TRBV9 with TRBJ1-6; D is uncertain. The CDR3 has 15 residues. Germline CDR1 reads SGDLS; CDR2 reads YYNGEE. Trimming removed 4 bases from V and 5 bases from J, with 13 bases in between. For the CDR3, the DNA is TGTGCCAGCAGCCCAAACGGCGCAAATAATTCACCCCTCCACTTT. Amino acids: CASSPNGANNSPLHF.

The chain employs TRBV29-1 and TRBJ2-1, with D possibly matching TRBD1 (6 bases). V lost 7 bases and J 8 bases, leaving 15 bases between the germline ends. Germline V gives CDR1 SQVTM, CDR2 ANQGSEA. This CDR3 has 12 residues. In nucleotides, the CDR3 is TGCAGCGGGAACAGGGATGGCTATGAGCAGTTCTTC. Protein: CSGNRDGYEQFF.

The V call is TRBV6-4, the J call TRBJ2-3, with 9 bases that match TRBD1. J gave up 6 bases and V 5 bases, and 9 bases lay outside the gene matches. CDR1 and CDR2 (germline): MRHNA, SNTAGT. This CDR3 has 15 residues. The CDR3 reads CASSYTGGSSDTQYF. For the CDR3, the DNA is TGTGCCAGCAGTTATACAGGGGGCAGCTCGGATACGCAGTATTTT.

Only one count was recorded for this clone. CDR3 residues: CASSQFAGGTEAFF. CDR3 DNA: TGTGCCAGCAGCCAATTCGCGGGGGGCACTGAAGCTTTCTTT. The gene calls are TRBV16 and TRBJ1-1, with D perhaps matching TRBD1 (5 bases). This CDR3 is 14 amino acids long. Trimming shortened V by 1 base and J by 4 bases, and 10 bases separated the two germline ends. The V gene's germline CDR1 is KGHSY and CDR2 FQNENV.

As DNA, the CDR3 is TGTGCCAGCAGCTCCCTGCCTGAAGCTTTCTTT. Its protein is CASSSLPEAFF. The rearrangement links TRBV7-9 to TRBJ1-1; no reliable D call. The V end lost 4 bases, the J end lost 6 bases, and 6 bases lay between the germline ends. CDR1 SEHNR and CDR2 FQNEAQ come from the germline V gene (reference sequence). The CDR3 length is 11 residues.

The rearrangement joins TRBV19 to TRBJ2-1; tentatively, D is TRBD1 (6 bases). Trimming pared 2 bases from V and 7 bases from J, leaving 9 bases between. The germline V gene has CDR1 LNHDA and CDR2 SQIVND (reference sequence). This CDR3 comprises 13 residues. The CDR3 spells CASSITGYNEQFF. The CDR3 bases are TGTGCCAGTAGTATAACAGGGTATAATGAGCAGTTCTTC.

CDR3 residues: CASTQGGLAEAFF. CDR3 DNA: TGTGCCAGTACTCAGGGGGGGCTCGCTGAAGCTTTCTTT. This chain joins TRBV19 and TRBJ1-1; 7 bases are shared with TRBD1. V shed 7 bases and J 6 bases; nucleotides not matched to a gene: 8. This CDR3 region has 13 residues. Germline values: CDR1 LNHDA, CDR2 SQIVND (reference sequence).

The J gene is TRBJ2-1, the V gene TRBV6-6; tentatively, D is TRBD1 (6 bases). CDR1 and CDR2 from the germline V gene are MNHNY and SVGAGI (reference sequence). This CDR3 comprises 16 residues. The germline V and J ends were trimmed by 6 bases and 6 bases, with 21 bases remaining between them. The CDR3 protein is CASRQHGTTFGNEQFF. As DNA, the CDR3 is TGTGCCAGCAGACAACACGGGACAACATTTGGCAATGAGCAGTTCTTC.

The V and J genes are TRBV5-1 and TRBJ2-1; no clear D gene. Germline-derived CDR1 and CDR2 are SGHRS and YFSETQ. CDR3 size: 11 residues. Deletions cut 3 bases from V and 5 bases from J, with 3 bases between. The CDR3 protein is CASSSNNEQFF. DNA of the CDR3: TGCGCCAGCAGCTCAAACAATGAGCAGTTCTTC.

Written as DNA, the CDR3 is TGTGCCAGCAGCTTTCACAGCACAGATACGCAGTATTTT. This codes for CASSFHSTDTQYF. This rearrangement joins TRBV5-5 to TRBJ2-3; no firm D call. From germline, CDR1 is SGHKS and CDR2 YYEKEE (reference sequence). There are 13 residues in the CDR3. Trimming took 2 bases from V and 0 from J, leaving 4 bases between them.

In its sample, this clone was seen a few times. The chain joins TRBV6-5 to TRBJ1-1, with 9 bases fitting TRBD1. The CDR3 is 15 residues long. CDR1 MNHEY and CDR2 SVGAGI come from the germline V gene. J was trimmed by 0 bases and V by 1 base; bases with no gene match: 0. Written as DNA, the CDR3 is TGTGCCAGCAGTTACTGGACAGGGGTGAACACTGAAGCTTTCTTT. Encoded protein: CASSYWTGVNTEAFF.

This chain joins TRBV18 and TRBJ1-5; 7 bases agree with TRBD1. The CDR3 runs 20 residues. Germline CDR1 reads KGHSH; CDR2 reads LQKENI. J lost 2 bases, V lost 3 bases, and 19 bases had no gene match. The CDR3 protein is CASSPTTGDLPGMGNQPQHF. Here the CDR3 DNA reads TGTGCCAGCTCACCTACAACAGGGGATTTACCCGGGATGGGCAATCAGCCCCAGCATTTT.

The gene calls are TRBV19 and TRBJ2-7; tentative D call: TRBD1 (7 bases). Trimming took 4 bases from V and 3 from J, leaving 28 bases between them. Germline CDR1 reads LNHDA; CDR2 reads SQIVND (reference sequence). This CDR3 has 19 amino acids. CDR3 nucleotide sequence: TGTGCCAGTAGTAGAAGAGGGGACAGTCCCCGCGGGGTGTTCTACGAGCAGTACTTC. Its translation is CASSRRGDSPRGVFYEQYF.

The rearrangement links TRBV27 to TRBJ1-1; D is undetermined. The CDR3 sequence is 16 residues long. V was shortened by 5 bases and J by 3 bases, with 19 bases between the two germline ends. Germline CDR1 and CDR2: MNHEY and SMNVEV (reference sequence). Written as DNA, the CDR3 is TGTGCCAGCAGTGCCATGGGGTGGCGTGGTGACACTGAAGCTTTCTTT. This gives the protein CASSAMGWRGDTEAFF.

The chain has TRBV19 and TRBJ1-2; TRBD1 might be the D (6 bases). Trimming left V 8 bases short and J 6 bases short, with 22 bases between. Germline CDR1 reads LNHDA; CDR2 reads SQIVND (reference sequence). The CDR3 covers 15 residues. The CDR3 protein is CASQGSGTKGDGYTF. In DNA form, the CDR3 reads TGTGCCAGTCAAGGTTCCGGGACAAAGGGAGATGGCTACACCTTC.

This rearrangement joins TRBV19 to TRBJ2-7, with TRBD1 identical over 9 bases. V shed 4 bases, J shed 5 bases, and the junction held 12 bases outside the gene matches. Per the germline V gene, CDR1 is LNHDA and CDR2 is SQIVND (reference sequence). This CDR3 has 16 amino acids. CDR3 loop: CASSTPAGQGKDEQYF. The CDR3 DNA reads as TGTGCCAGTAGTACTCCCGCGGGACAGGGAAAAGACGAGCAGTACTTC.

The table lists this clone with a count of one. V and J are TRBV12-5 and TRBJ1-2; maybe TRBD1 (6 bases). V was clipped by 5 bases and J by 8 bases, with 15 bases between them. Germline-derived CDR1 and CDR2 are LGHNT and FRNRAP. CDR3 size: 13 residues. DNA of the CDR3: TGTGCTAGTGGTCTACTCACAGGGCAAGGCTACACCTTC. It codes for CASGLLTGQGYTF.

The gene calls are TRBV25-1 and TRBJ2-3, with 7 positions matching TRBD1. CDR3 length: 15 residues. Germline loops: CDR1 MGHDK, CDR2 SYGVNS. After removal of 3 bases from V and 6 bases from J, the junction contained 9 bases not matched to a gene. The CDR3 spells CASSDPRQGVDTQYF. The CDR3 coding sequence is TGTGCCAGCAGTGATCCGAGACAGGGTGTGGATACGCAGTATTTT.

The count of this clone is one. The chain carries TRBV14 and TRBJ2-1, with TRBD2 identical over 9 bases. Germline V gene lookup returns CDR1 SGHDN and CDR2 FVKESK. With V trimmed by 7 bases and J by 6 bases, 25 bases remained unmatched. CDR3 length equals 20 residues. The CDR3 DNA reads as TGTGCCAGCACCAACCGGAGCGGGAGGCCCGAAGATCCCCTACTCAATGAGCAGTTCTTC. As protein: CASTNRSGRPEDPLLNEQFF. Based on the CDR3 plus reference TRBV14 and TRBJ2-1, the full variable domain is EAGVTQFPSHSVIEKGQTVTLRCDPISGHDNLYWYRRVMGKEIKFLLHFVKESKQDESGMPNNRFLAERTGGTYSTLKVQPAELEDSGVYFCASTNRSGRPEDPLLNEQFFGPGTRLTVL.

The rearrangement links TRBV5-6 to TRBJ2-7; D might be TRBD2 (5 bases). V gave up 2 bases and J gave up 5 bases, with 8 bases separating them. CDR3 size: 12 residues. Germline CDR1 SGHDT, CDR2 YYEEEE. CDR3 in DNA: TGTGCCAGCAGCTTCGCGGGTCACGAGCAGTACTTC. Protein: CASSFAGHEQYF.

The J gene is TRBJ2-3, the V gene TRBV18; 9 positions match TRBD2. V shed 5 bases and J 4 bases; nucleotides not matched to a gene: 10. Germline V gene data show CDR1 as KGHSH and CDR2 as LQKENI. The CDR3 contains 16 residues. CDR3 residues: CASSNKREANSDTQYF. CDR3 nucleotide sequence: TGTGCCAGCTCAAATAAGCGGGAGGCAAATTCAGATACGCAGTATTTT.

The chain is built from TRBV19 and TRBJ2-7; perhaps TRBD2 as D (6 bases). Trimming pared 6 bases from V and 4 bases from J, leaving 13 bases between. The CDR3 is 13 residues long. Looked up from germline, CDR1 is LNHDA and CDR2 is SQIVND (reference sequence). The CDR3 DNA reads TGTGCCAGTAGACCGGGACTTTCATACGAGCAGTACTTC. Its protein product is CASRPGLSYEQYF. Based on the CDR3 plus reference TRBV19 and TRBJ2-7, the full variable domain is DGGITQSPKYLFRKEGQNVTLSCEQNLNHDAMYWYRQDPGQGLRLIYYSQIVNDFQKGDIAEGYSVSREKKESFPLTVTSAQKNPTAFYLCASRPGLSYEQYFGPGTRLTVT.

The CDR3 nucleotides read TGTGCCATACAGGCCACGGGTGGCGATGAGCAGTTCTTC. Translating it yields CAIQATGGDEQFF. The rearrangement uses TRBV2 and TRBJ2-1; the D gene is possibly TRBD1 (5 bases). Deletions cut 10 bases from V and 8 bases from J, with 18 bases between. This CDR3 has 13 residues. Germline values: CDR1 SNHLY, CDR2 FYNNEI. Based on the CDR3 plus reference TRBV2 and TRBJ2-1, the full variable domain is EPEVTQTPSHQVTQMGQEVILRCVPISNHLYFYWYRQILGQKVEFLVSFYNNEISEKSEIFDDQFSVERPDGSNFTLKIRSTKLEDSAMYFCAIQATGGDEQFFGPGTRLTVL.

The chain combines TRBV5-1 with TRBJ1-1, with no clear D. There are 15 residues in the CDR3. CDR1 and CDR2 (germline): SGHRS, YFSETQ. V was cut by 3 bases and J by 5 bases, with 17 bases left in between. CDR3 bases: TGCGCCAGCAGCTCCGGTTACAGACCGGAGACTGAAGCTTTCTTT. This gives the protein CASSSGYRPETEAFF.

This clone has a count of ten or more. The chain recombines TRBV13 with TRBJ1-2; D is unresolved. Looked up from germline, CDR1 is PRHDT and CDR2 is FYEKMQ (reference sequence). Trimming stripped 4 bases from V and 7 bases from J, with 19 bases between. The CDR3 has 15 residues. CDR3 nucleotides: TGTGCCAGCAGCTCCCATGACGCGACTCGTGGTGGCTACACCTTC. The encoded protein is CASSSHDATRGGYTF.